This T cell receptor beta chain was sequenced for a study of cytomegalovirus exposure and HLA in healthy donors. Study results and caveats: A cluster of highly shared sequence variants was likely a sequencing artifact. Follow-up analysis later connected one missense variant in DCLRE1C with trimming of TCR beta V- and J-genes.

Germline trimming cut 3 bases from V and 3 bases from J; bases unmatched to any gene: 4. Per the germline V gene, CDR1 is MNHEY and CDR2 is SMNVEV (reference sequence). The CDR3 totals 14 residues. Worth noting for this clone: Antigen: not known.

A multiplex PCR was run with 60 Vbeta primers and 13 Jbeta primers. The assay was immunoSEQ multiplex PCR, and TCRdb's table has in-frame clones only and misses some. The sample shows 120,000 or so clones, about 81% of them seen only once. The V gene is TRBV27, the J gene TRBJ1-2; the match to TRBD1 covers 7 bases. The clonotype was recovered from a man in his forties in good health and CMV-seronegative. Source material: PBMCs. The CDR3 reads CASSFRGLDYGYTF. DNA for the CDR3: TGTGCCAGCAGTTTTAGGGGGCTTGACTATGGCTACACCTTC.